Shown below are 21 T cell receptor beta chains from a single sample sequenced in a study of beta chain features in type 1 diabetes. Expressed TCRB transcripts were sequenced, since all the RNA that had been isolated was reverse transcribed. Assay used: immunoSEQ multiplex PCR; TCRdb lists only in-frame clones, some missing. Among about 150,000 clones listed, roughly 8% were seen once. Sample: central memory CD4+ T cells from blood. The receptors come from a young man in good health.

This clone has a handful of counts. V and J are TRBV7-8 and TRBJ2-3; 7 bases line up with TRBD2. Germline V lookup: CDR1 SGHVS, CDR2 FQNEAQ. J lost 2 bases, V lost 5 bases, and 10 bases had no gene match. This CDR3 has 16 residues. This CDR3 is CASSKSRGDDTDTQYF. DNA for the CDR3: TGTGCCAGCAGCAAGAGTCGGGGGGACGACACAGATACGCAGTATTTT.

The chain combines TRBV6-5 with TRBJ1-5, with D maybe TRBD1 (5 bases). The CDR3 is made up of 14 amino acids. CDR1 and CDR2 from the germline V gene are MNHEY and SVGAGI. V was trimmed by 5 bases and J by 3 bases, leaving 11 bases between them. CDR3 residues: CASSRTPFNQPQHF. In DNA form, the CDR3 reads TGTGCCAGCAGTCGGACACCATTCAATCAGCCCCAGCATTTT.

The chain employs TRBV14 and TRBJ2-7, with TRBD1 as a possible D gene (6 bases). This CDR3 has 12 residues. The V gene lost 4 bases and the J gene lost 3 bases, with 7 bases spanning the gap. The germline V gene has CDR1 SGHDN and CDR2 FVKESK. CDR3 nucleotides: TGTGCCAGCAGCCTACAGGGCTACGAGCAGTACTTC. Translated, it gives CASSLQGYEQYF. The complete variable domain, with remaining parts taken from reference TRBV14 and TRBJ2-7, reads EAGVTQFPSHSVIEKGQTVTLRCDPISGHDNLYWYRRVMGKEIKFLLHFVKESKQDESGMPNNRFLAERTGGTYSTLKVQPAELEDSGVYFCASSLQGYEQYFGPGTRLTVT.

This clone was observed a handful of times. This chain joins TRBV7-2 and TRBJ1-4; 8 bases map to TRBD1. Germline V CDR1 and CDR2: SGHTA, FQGNSA. Trimming at V came to 5 bases and at J to 8 bases, leaving 7 bases not matched to a gene. The CDR3 covers 14 residues. The CDR3 spells CASSKGQDQEKLFF. CDR3 nucleotides: TGTGCCAGCAGCAAGGGACAGGACCAGGAAAAACTGTTTTTT.

This clone was picked up a small number of times. J is TRBJ1-2 and V is TRBV30; 7 nucleotides line up with TRBD1. Per the germline V gene, CDR1 is GTSNPN and CDR2 is SVGIG (reference sequence). Unmatched junction bases numbered 16, after V lost 4 bases and J lost 8 bases. The CDR3 extends over 15 amino acids. As DNA, the CDR3 is TGTGCCTGGACTAAGGGGGCTACATCAATAAACGGCTACACCTTC. Amino acid sequence: CAWTKGATSINGYTF.

The chain joins TRBV5-4 to TRBJ1-2, with TRBD1 matching over 7 bases. The CDR3 loop spans 14 amino acids. V lost 4 bases, J lost 2 bases, and 5 bases stayed unmatched. Germline V gene data show CDR1 as SGHNT and CDR2 as YYREEE (reference sequence). The CDR3 nucleotides are TGTGCCAGCAGCCAGGGGGTGTTGAACTATGGCTACACCTTC. Its protein is CASSQGVLNYGYTF.

Only a few counts were recorded for this clone. The chain employs TRBV19 and TRBJ2-5, with D perhaps TRBD1 (7 bases). V dropped 6 bases and J dropped 3 bases, with 17 bases sitting between them. CDR1 LNHDA and CDR2 SQIVND come from the germline V gene (reference sequence). CDR3 length: 15 residues. The CDR3 region is CASSRGVIGEETQYF. DNA of the CDR3: TGTGCCAGTAGCAGGGGGGTTATTGGAGAAGAGACCCAGTACTTC. Drawing the rest from reference TRBV19 and TRBJ2-5, the complete variable domain is DGGITQSPKYLFRKEGQNVTLSCEQNLNHDAMYWYRQDPGQGLRLIYYSQIVNDFQKGDIAEGYSVSREKKESFPLTVTSAQKNPTAFYLCASSRGVIGEETQYFGPGTRLLVL.

The genes are TRBV6-7 and TRBJ2-2, with D maybe TRBD2 (6 bases). TRBV6-7 is an ORF; its function is uncertain. The V end lost 5 bases, the J end lost 6 bases, and 10 bases lay between the germline ends. The CDR3 contains 13 residues. The CDR3 sequence: CASSPGLSGELFF. CDR3 DNA: TGTGCCAGCAGTCCAGGACTATCCGGGGAGCTGTTTTTT.

This clone was observed a handful of times. This chain joins TRBV7-2 and TRBJ1-5, with unresolved D. V was clipped by 1 base and J by 9 bases, with 10 bases between them. The CDR3 length is 13 residues. Germline-derived CDR1 and CDR2 are SGHTA and FQGNSA. CDR3 residues: CASSLDERLPQHF. The CDR3 nucleotides are TGTGCCAGCAGCTTAGATGAGCGGCTGCCCCAGCATTTT.

Only a few counts were recorded for this clone. The V call is TRBV25-1, the J call TRBJ1-2; D might be TRBD1 (6 bases). Between the trimmed V and J ends, which lost 1 base and 7 bases, there was a span of 16 bases. CDR3 length equals 15 residues. CDR1 MGHDK and CDR2 SYGVNS come from the germline V gene. The CDR3 DNA sequence: TGTGCCAGCAGTGAATCTGGGGGACAAGGGAGTGGCTACACCTTC. Amino acid sequence: CASSESGGQGSGYTF.

The chain combines TRBV5-1 with TRBJ1-1; TRBD1 matches 9 bases. V lost 4 bases to trimming and J lost 3 bases; unmatched junction nucleotides: 7. The length of the CDR3 is 15 residues. Germline CDR1 and CDR2: SGHRS and YFSETQ. In DNA, the CDR3 is TGCGCCAGCAGCCTTAGACAGGGGGGGGACACTGAAGCTTTCTTT. Translation: CASSLRQGGDTEAFF.

This clone was counted between two and nine times. The chain links TRBV4-3 to TRBJ2-3; 9 nucleotides line up with TRBD1. The CDR3 is 17 amino acids. The V segment lost 2 bases and the J segment 5 bases; nucleotides outside the gene matches: 11. CDR1 and CDR2 (germline): LGHNA, YSLEER. In DNA, the CDR3 is TGCGCCAGCAGCCAAAATCTTGTACAGGGGGCAGGAGATACGCAGTATTTT. It codes for CASSQNLVQGAGDTQYF.

This rearrangement joins TRBV7-6 to TRBJ2-2; D possibly corresponds to TRBD2 (5 bases). V was clipped by 5 bases and J by 5 bases, with 15 bases between them. CDR3 length equals 15 residues. Per the germline V gene, CDR1 is SGHVS and CDR2 is FNYEAQ. The DNA of the CDR3 is TGTGCCAGCAGCCCAGATAGACGCGGGACCGGGGAGCTGTTTTTT. It is translated as CASSPDRRGTGELFF.

This clone appeared a few times. The chain recombines TRBV7-2 with TRBJ1-1; TRBD1 aligns across 9 bases. The V gene's germline CDR1 is SGHTA and CDR2 FQGNSA. With V trimmed by 7 bases and J by 3 bases, 3 bases remained unmatched. The CDR3 totals 13 residues. CDR3 DNA sequence: TGTGCCAGCAAAAGACAGGGGGACACTGAAGCTTTCTTT. As protein: CASKRQGDTEAFF.

This clone was counted between two and nine times. CDR3 coding DNA: TGTGCCAGCAGTCCCTCGACAGGGGCCTATGAAAAACTGTTTTTT. The encoded protein is CASSPSTGAYEKLFF. The rearrangement uses TRBV28 and TRBJ1-4, with 8 bases lining up with TRBD1. The ends lost 5 bases at V and 6 bases at J; junction bases unmatched: 8. The V gene's germline CDR1 is MDHEN and CDR2 SYDVKM. The CDR3 totals 15 residues.

The CDR3 region has the DNA TGTGCCAGCACCCAAACGCGGGGTGGAGAGACCCAGTACTTC. It yields the protein CASTQTRGGETQYF. The chain employs TRBV28 and TRBJ2-5; TRBD2 is a possible D gene (6 bases). Trimming removed 7 bases from V and 4 bases from J, with 16 bases in between. The CDR3 has 14 amino acids. Per the germline V gene, CDR1 is MDHEN and CDR2 is SYDVKM.

The chain links TRBV30 to TRBJ1-1, with TRBD1 matching 7 bases. This CDR3 has 12 amino acids. Germline V gene lookup returns CDR1 GTSNPN and CDR2 SVGIG (reference sequence). Losses at the gene ends were 5 bases for V and 7 bases for J; bases not matched to a gene: 7. Here the CDR3 DNA reads TGTGCCTGGGCGGGAGGGGGCAGTGAAGCTTTCTTT. Its protein product is CAWAGGGSEAFF.

The chain links TRBV4-1 to TRBJ1-4; 7 bases map to TRBD1. This CDR3 contains 15 residues. The germline gives CDR1 MGHRA, CDR2 YSYEKL. The trim removed 1 base at V and 7 bases at J, leaving 6 bases unmatched. The CDR3 bases are TGCGCCAGCAGCCAAGTAGGCAGGGGGAGTGAAAAACTGTTTTTT. Translation: CASSQVGRGSEKLFF.

The chain recombines TRBV11-2 with TRBJ1-1; unclear D gene. This CDR3 contains 13 residues. Deletions cut 2 bases from V and 1 base from J, with 5 bases between. From germline, CDR1 is SGHAT and CDR2 FQNNGV. The CDR3 spells CASSLSSNTEAFF. The CDR3 DNA sequence: TGTGCCAGCAGCTTAAGCTCGAACACTGAAGCTTTCTTT.

The sample holds many counts of this clone. The chain joins TRBV6-5 to TRBJ1-1; tentatively, D is TRBD1 (6 bases). This CDR3 is built from 14 residues. V lost 0 bases and J lost 7, with 12 bases in between. Germline CDR1 reads MNHEY; CDR2 reads SVGAGI. The CDR3 nucleotides read TGTGCCAGCAGTTACTCGAAGACAGGATTTGAAGCTTTCTTT. It codes for CASSYSKTGFEAFF.

This rearrangement joins TRBV5-6 to TRBJ2-5; TRBD1 agrees at 11 bases. The CDR3 runs to 15 residues. Germline V gene data show CDR1 as SGHDT and CDR2 as YYEEEE. With V trimmed by 3 bases and J by 7 bases, 8 bases remained unmatched. The CDR3 DNA follows: TGTGCCAGCAGCTGGGGGACAGGGGGAGTAGGGACCCAGTACTTC. Its translation: CASSWGTGGVGTQYF.